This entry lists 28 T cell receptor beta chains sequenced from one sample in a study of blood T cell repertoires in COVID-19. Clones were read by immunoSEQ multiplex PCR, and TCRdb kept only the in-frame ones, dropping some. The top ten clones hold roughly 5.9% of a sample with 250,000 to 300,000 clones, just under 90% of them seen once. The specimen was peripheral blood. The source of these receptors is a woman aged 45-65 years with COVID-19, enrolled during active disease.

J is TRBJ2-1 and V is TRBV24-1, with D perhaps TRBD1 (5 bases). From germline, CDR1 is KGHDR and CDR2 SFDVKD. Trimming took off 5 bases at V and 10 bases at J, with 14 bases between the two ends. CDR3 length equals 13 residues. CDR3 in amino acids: CATSALRQGEQFF. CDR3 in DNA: TGTGCCACCAGTGCCCTCCGTCAGGGAGAGCAGTTCTTC.

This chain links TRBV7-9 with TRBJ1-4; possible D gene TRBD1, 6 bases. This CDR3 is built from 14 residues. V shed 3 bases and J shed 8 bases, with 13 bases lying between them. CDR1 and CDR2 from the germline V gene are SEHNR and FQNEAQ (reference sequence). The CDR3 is CASSFSGVGEKLFF. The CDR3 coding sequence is TGTGCCAGCAGCTTTTCAGGGGTGGGAGAAAAACTGTTTTTT.

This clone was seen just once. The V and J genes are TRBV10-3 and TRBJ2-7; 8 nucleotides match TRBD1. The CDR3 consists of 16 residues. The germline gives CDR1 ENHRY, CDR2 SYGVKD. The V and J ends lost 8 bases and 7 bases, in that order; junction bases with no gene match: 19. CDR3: CAIWKGAGGVLEEQYF. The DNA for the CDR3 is TGTGCCATCTGGAAGGGGGCAGGGGGCGTGTTGGAAGAGCAGTACTTC.

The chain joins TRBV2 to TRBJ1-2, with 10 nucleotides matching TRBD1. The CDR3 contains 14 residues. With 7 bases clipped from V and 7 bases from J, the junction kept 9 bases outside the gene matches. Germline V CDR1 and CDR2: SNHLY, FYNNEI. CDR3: CASKMGTGVSGYTF. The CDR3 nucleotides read TGTGCCAGCAAAATGGGGACAGGGGTTAGTGGCTACACCTTC. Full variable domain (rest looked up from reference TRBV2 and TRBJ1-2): EPEVTQTPSHQVTQMGQEVILRCVPISNHLYFYWYRQILGQKVEFLVSFYNNEISEKSEIFDDQFSVERPDGSNFTLKIRSTKLEDSAMYFCASKMGTGVSGYTFGSGTRLTVV.

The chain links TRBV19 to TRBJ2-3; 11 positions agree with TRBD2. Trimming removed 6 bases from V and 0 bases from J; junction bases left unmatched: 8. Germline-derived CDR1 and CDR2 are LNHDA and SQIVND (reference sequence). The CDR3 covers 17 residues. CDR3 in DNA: TGTGCCAGTAGCCCGCCGACTAGCGGGGCTAGCACAGATACGCAGTATTTT. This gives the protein CASSPPTSGASTDTQYF.

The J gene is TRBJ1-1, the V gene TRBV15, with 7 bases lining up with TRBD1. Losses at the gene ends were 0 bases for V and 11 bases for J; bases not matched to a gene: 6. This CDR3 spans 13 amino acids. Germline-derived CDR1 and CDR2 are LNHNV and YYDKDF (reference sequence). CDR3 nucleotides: TGTGCCACCAGCAGAGATCAGGGGGGCCATGCTTTCTTT. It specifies CATSRDQGGHAFF.

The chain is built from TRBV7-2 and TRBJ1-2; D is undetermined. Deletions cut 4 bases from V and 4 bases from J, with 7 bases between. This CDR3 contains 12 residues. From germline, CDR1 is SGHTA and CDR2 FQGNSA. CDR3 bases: TGTGCCAGCAGCTCAGGAACCTATGGCTACACCTTC. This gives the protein CASSSGTYGYTF.

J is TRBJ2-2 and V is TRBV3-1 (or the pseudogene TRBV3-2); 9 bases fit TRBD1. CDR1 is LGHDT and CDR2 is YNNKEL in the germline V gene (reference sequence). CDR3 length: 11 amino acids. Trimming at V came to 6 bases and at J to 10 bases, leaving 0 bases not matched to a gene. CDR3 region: CASRQGAELFF. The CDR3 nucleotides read TGTGCCAGCAGACAGGGGGCGGAGCTGTTTTTT.

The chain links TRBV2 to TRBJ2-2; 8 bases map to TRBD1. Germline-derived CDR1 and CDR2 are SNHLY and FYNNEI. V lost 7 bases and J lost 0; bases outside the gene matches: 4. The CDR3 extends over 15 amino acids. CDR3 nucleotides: TGTGCCAGCATCCAGGGGGCCCCGAACACCGGGGAGCTGTTTTTT. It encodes CASIQGAPNTGELFF.

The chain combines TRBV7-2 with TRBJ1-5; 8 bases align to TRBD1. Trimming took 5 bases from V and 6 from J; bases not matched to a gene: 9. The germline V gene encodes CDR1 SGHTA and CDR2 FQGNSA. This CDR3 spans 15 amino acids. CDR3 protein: CASSMRQGATQPQHF. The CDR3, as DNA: TGTGCCAGCAGCATGCGGCAGGGGGCAACTCAGCCCCAGCATTTT.

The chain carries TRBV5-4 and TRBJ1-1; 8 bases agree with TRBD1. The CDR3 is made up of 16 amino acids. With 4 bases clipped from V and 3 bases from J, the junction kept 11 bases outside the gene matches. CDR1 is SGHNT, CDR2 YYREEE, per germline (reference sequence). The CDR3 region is CASSRGTGGLYTEAFF. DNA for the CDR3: TGTGCCAGCAGCCGAGGGACAGGAGGCCTCTACACTGAAGCTTTCTTT.

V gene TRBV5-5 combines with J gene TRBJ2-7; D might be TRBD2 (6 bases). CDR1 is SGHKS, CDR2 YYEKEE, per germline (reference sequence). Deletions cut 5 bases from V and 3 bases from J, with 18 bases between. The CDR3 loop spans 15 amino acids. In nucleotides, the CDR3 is TGTGCCAGCAGTAATACCGGGACTGGGGTCTACGAGCAGTACTTC. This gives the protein CASSNTGTGVYEQYF.

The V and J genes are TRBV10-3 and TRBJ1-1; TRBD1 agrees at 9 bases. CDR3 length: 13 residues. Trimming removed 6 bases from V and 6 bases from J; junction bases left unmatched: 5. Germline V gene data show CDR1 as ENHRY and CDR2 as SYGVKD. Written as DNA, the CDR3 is TGTGCCATCAGGGGGGGACAGGGTCCTGAAGCTTTCTTT. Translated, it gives CAIRGGQGPEAFF.

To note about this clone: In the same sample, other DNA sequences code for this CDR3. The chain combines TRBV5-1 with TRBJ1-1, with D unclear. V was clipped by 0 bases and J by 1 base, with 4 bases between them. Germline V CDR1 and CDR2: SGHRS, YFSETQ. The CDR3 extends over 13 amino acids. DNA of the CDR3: TGCGCCAGCAGCTTGGCAGGGAACACTGAAGCTTTCTTT. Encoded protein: CASSLAGNTEAFF.

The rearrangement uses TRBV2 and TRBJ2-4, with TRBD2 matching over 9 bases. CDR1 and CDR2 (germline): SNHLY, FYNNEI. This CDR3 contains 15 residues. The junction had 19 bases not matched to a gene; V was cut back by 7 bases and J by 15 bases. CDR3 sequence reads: CASIGSGRFVDRGYF. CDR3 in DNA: TGTGCCAGCATCGGAAGCGGGAGGTTTGTTGATAGGGGGTACTTC.

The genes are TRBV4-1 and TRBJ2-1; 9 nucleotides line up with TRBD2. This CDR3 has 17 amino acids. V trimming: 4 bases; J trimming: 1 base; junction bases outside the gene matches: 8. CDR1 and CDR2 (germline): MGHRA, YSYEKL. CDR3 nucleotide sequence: TGCGCCAGCAGCCGCGCGGGGGGGGTTGGTTCCTACAATGAGCAGTTCTTC. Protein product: CASSRAGGVGSYNEQFF.

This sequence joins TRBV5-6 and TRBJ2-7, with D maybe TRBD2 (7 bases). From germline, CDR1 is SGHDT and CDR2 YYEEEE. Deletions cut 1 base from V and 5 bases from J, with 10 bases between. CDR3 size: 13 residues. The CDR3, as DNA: TGTGCCAGCAGCTTGCGGGGGGCCGACGAGCAGTACTTC. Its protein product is CASSLRGADEQYF.

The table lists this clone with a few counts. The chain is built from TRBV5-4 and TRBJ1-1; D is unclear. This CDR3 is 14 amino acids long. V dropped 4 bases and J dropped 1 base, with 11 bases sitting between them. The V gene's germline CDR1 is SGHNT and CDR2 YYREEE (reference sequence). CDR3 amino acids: CASSRRVGNTEAFF. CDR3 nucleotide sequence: TGTGCCAGCAGCCGGAGGGTAGGGAACACTGAAGCTTTCTTT.

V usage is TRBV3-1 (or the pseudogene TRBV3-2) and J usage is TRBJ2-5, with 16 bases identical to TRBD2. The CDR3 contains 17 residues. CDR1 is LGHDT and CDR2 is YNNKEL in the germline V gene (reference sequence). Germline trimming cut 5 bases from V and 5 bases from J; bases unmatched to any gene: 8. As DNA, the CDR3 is TGTGCCAGCAGCTTACCGGGACTAGCGGGAGGGCCGGAGACCCAGTACTTC. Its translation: CASSLPGLAGGPETQYF.

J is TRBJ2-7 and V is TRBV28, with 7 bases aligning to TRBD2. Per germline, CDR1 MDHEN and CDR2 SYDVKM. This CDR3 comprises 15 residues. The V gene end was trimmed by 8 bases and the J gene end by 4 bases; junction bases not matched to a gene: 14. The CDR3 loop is CASGSGGGRLYEQYF. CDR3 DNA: TGTGCCAGCGGAAGTGGGGGAGGGAGGCTGTACGAGCAGTACTTC.

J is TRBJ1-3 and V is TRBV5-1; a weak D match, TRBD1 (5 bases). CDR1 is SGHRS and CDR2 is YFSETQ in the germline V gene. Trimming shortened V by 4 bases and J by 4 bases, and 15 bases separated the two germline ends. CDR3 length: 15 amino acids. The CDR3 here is CASSPSRGTGNTIYF. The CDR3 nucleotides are TGCGCCAGCAGCCCCTCACGGGGGACGGGAAACACCATATATTTT.

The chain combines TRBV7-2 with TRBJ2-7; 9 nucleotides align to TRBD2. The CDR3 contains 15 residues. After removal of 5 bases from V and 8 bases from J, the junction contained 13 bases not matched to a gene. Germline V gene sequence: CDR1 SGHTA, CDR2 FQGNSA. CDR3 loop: CASSPRSLAGSQQYF. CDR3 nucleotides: TGTGCCAGCAGCCCCCGCTCCCTAGCGGGATCGCAGCAGTACTTC.

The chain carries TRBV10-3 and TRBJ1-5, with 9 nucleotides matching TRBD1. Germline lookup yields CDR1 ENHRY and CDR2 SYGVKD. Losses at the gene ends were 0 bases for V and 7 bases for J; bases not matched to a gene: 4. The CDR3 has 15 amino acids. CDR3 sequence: CAISESEDRGQPQHF. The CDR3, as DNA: TGTGCCATCAGTGAGTCGGAGGACAGGGGACAGCCCCAGCATTTT.

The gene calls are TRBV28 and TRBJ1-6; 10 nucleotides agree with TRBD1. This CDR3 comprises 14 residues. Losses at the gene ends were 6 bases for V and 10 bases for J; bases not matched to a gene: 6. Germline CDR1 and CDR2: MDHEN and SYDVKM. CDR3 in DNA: TGTGCCAGCAGCACCGGGACAGGGGACTCACCCCTCCACTTT. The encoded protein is CASSTGTGDSPLHF. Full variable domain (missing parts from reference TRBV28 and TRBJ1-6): DVKVTQSSRYLVKRTGEKVFLECVQDMDHENMFWYRQDPGLGLRLIYFSYDVKMKEKGDIPEGYSVSREKKERFSLILESASTNQTSMYLCASSTGTGDSPLHFGNGTRLTVT.

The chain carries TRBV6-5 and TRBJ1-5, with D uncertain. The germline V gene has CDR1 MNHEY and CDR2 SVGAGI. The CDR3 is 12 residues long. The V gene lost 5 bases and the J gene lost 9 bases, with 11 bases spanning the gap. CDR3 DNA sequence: TGTGCCAGCAGTCACTACTCTTCGCCCCAGCATTTT. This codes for CASSHYSSPQHF.

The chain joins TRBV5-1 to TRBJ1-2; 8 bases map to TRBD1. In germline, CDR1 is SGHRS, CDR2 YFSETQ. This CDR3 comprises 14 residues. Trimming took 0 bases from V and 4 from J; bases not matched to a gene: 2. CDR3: CASSLGDRRYGYTF. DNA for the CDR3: TGCGCCAGCAGCTTGGGGGACAGGCGCTATGGCTACACCTTC. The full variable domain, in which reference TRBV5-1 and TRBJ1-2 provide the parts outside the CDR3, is KAGVTQTPRYLIKTRGQQVTLSCSPISGHRSVSWYQQTPGQGLQFLFEYFSETQRNKGNFPGRFSGRQFSNSRSEMNVSTLELGDSALYLCASSLGDRRYGYTFGSGTRLTVV.

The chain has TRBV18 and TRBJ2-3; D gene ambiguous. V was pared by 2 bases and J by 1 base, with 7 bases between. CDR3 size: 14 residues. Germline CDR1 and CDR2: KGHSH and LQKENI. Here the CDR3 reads CASSPIIGTDTQYF. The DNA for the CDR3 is TGTGCCAGCTCACCAATAATAGGCACAGATACGCAGTATTTT.

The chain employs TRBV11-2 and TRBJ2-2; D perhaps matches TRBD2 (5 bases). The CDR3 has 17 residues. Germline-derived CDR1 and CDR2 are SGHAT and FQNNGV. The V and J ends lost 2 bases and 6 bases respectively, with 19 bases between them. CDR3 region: CASSLRARGTVSGELFF. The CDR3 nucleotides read TGTGCCAGCAGCTTACGCGCCCGGGGAACTGTCTCCGGGGAGCTGTTTTTT.